Each of the 20 T cell receptor beta chains below was sequenced from the same sample in a study of cytomegalovirus exposure and HLA in healthy donors. Only in-frame clones appear in the TCRdb table, and some are missing; sequencing was by immunoSEQ multiplex PCR. The sample holds a few hundred thousand clones; 86% are singletons and the top ten take approximately 0.86%. The material sequenced was PBMCs. The receptor set was obtained from a woman under 30 in good health and CMV-seronegative.

The chain couples TRBV5-1 to TRBJ1-3; no clear D gene. Germline V gene sequence: CDR1 SGHRS, CDR2 YFSETQ. The CDR3 totals 14 residues. Trimming cost V 7 bases and J 4 bases, with 15 bases left between them. In nucleotides, the CDR3 is TGCGCCAGCCGGCCGGAGGGTAAAGGAAACACCATATATTTT. Encoded protein: CASRPEGKGNTIYF.

The chain uses TRBV7-9 and TRBJ1-3; TRBD1 is a possible D gene (5 bases). Germline loops: CDR1 SEHNR, CDR2 FQNEAQ (reference sequence). This CDR3 region has 16 residues. The V end was cut by 4 bases, the J end by 0 bases, with 13 bases between. The CDR3 nucleotides read TGTGCCAGCAGCTATGGTTTAGGGGCCTCTGGAAACACCATATATTTT. Its translation: CASSYGLGASGNTIYF.

The chain uses TRBV5-1 and TRBJ2-2, with 9 bases lining up with TRBD1. Trimming removed 4 bases from V and 5 bases from J; junction bases left unmatched: 9. The CDR3 runs to 16 residues. Germline assignment: CDR1 SGHRS and CDR2 YFSETQ. CDR3 sequence reads: CASSPRPGTGTGELFF. The CDR3 DNA reads as TGCGCCAGCAGCCCACGACCCGGGACAGGGACCGGGGAGCTGTTTTTT.

This clone was recorded only once. The chain has TRBV14 and TRBJ2-1; a possible D gene is TRBD1 (6 bases). Germline V gene data show CDR1 as SGHDN and CDR2 as FVKESK. The V end was cut by 1 base, the J end by 2 bases, with 9 bases between. This CDR3 is built from 15 residues. This CDR3 is CASSQGGGPYNEQFF. Here the CDR3 DNA reads TGTGCCAGCAGCCAAGGTGGGGGCCCCTACAATGAGCAGTTCTTC. The variable domain in full, completed from reference TRBV14 and TRBJ2-1, reads EAGVTQFPSHSVIEKGQTVTLRCDPISGHDNLYWYRRVMGKEIKFLLHFVKESKQDESGMPNNRFLAERTGGTYSTLKVQPAELEDSGVYFCASSQGGGPYNEQFFGPGTRLTVL.

The chain couples TRBV28 to TRBJ2-3, with D perhaps TRBD1 (5 bases). This CDR3 is 17 amino acids long. Germline CDR1 and CDR2: MDHEN and SYDVKM. V lost 2 bases, J lost 5 bases, and 20 bases lay in between. The CDR3 sequence: CASSLIQGSDGIDTQYF. CDR3 coding DNA: TGTGCCAGCAGTTTAATTCAGGGATCCGACGGTATAGATACGCAGTATTTT. The entire variable domain, with the rest obtained from reference TRBV28 and TRBJ2-3, is as follows: DVKVTQSSRYLVKRTGEKVFLECVQDMDHENMFWYRQDPGLGLRLIYFSYDVKMKEKGDIPEGYSVSREKKERFSLILESASTNQTSMYLCASSLIQGSDGIDTQYFGPGTRLTVL.

The chain combines TRBV2 with TRBJ2-3; D uncertain. V was clipped by 6 bases and J by 4 bases, with 11 bases between them. CDR3 length: 13 amino acids. Germline V gene data show CDR1 as SNHLY and CDR2 as FYNNEI. CDR3 DNA sequence: TGTGCCAGCAGCGTGACTCCGCCAGATACGCAGTATTTT. Translated, it gives CASSVTPPDTQYF. Supplemented by reference TRBV2 and TRBJ2-3, the full variable domain reads EPEVTQTPSHQVTQMGQEVILRCVPISNHLYFYWYRQILGQKVEFLVSFYNNEISEKSEIFDDQFSVERPDGSNFTLKIRSTKLEDSAMYFCASSVTPPDTQYFGPGTRLTVL.

The V gene is TRBV5-4, the J gene TRBJ2-1; tentatively, D is TRBD2 (6 bases). This CDR3 region has 15 residues. Trimming took 0 bases from V and 2 from J, leaving 9 bases between them. Germline CDR1 reads SGHNT; CDR2 reads YYREEE (reference sequence). Written as DNA, the CDR3 is TGTGCCAGCAGCTTGGGGGCGGGACCCTACAATGAGCAGTTCTTC. Translated: CASSLGAGPYNEQFF.

Comments on this clone: Different DNA sequences within this sample yield the same CDR3. This chain joins TRBV29-1 and TRBJ1-2, with 8 positions matching TRBD1. Germline V gene data show CDR1 as SQVTM and CDR2 as ANQGSEA. CDR3 size: 11 residues. Losses at the gene ends were 5 bases for V and 7 bases for J; bases not matched to a gene: 3. CDR3 residues: CSVRTGGGYTF. The CDR3 nucleotides read TGCAGCGTTAGAACAGGGGGTGGCTACACCTTC.

The chain joins TRBV11-2 to TRBJ2-3, with TRBD2 matching over 11 bases. The CDR3 totals 17 residues. With V trimmed by 2 bases and J by 7 bases, 11 bases remained unmatched. Germline CDR1 SGHAT, CDR2 FQNNGV. The CDR3 DNA follows: TGTGCCAGCAGCTTAACCCTTAGCGGGAGGGGCGGGAATACGCAGTATTTT. Protein: CASSLTLSGRGGNTQYF.

The rearrangement joins TRBV4-1 to TRBJ2-3, with 12 bases aligning to TRBD2. Looked up from germline, CDR1 is MGHRA and CDR2 is YSYEKL. The CDR3 has 17 residues. The V segment lost 1 base and the J segment 4 bases; nucleotides outside the gene matches: 6. This chain's CDR3 is CASSQGLAGVMADTQYF. CDR3 in DNA: TGCGCCAGCAGCCAAGGACTAGCGGGGGTTATGGCAGATACGCAGTATTTT.

The CDR3 sequence: CASSTKWASTDTQYF. The CDR3 DNA reads TGTGCCAGCAGCACAAAGTGGGCGAGCACAGATACGCAGTATTTT. V is TRBV5-6 and J is TRBJ2-3, with D uncertain. Germline V gene lookup returns CDR1 SGHDT and CDR2 YYEEEE. The CDR3 loop spans 15 amino acids. V was clipped by 4 bases and J by 0 bases, with 12 bases between them.

The chain has TRBV18 and TRBJ2-2; D gene uncertain. V lost 1 base and J lost 8, with 8 bases in between. The CDR3 has 13 residues. Germline V gene data show CDR1 as KGHSH and CDR2 as LQKENI. The CDR3 spells CASSPLQSGELFF. As DNA, the CDR3 is TGTGCCAGCTCACCACTACAAAGTGGGGAGCTGTTTTTT. The full variable domain, rest sourced from reference TRBV18 and TRBJ2-2, is NAGVMQNPRHLVRRRGQEARLRCSPMKGHSHVYWYRQLPEEGLKFMVYLQKENIIDESGMPKERFSAEFPKEGPSILRIQQVVRGDSAAYFCASSPLQSGELFFGEGSRLTVL.

This rearrangement joins TRBV28 to TRBJ2-7, with 9 bases that match TRBD1. The CDR3 has 14 amino acids. The junction had 4 bases not matched to a gene; V was cut back by 3 bases and J by 4 bases. Looked up from germline, CDR1 is MDHEN and CDR2 is SYDVKM. DNA of the CDR3: TGTGCCAGCAGTTTGTCACAGGGGGCTTACGAGCAGTACTTC. As protein: CASSLSQGAYEQYF.

This clone occurred a few times. The chain combines TRBV28 with TRBJ2-7; TRBD2 matches 14 bases. Germline V gives CDR1 MDHEN, CDR2 SYDVKM. The CDR3 is 17 residues long. With 3 bases clipped from V and 4 bases from J, the junction kept 8 bases outside the gene matches. The CDR3 DNA reads TGTGCCAGCAGTTTCGGGACTAGCGGGAGATACGGTTACGAGCAGTACTTC. Its protein is CASSFGTSGRYGYEQYF.

The chain carries TRBV6-5 and TRBJ1-1, with D maybe TRBD1 (5 bases). There are 16 residues in the CDR3. Germline V gene data show CDR1 as MNHEY and CDR2 as SVGAGI. Trimming shortened V by 0 bases and J by 3 bases, and 14 bases separated the two germline ends. The CDR3 loop is CASSYSGGGRDTEAFF. CDR3 nucleotide sequence: TGTGCCAGCAGTTACTCCGGGGGAGGAAGGGACACTGAAGCTTTCTTT.

The V gene is TRBV27, the J gene TRBJ1-4; no reliable D call. Trimming took 5 bases from V and 8 from J, leaving 12 bases between them. There are 13 residues in the CDR3. Per the germline V gene, CDR1 is MNHEY and CDR2 is SMNVEV (reference sequence). CDR3 amino acids: CASSRTEREKLFF. Written as DNA, the CDR3 is TGTGCCAGCAGTCGGACTGAGAGGGAAAAACTGTTTTTT.

The rearrangement joins TRBV27 to TRBJ2-1; D may be TRBD1 (5 bases). Germline V gene data show CDR1 as MNHEY and CDR2 as SMNVEV (reference sequence). Trimming removed 10 bases from V and 6 bases from J, with 19 bases in between. The CDR3 consists of 14 residues. The CDR3 protein is CATRWGGETNEQFF. CDR3 coding DNA: TGTGCCACCAGGTGGGGCGGCGAAACCAATGAGCAGTTCTTC.

This clone was seen more than once but under ten times. The genes are TRBV28 and TRBJ1-6; D possibly corresponds to TRBD1 (5 bases). The CDR3 contains 15 residues. Germline V gene lookup returns CDR1 MDHEN and CDR2 SYDVKM. The V end was cut by 3 bases, the J end by 10 bases, with 16 bases between. CDR3 amino acids: CASSFPREGRSPLHF. CDR3 bases: TGTGCCAGCAGTTTTCCCAGGGAAGGGAGGTCACCCCTCCACTTT.

This clone was seen only once. The J gene is TRBJ1-5, the V gene TRBV19, with D possibly TRBD1 on 6 matching bases. This CDR3 region has 13 residues. Germline values: CDR1 LNHDA, CDR2 SQIVND (reference sequence). The V end lost 10 bases, the J end lost 7 bases, and 17 bases lay between the germline ends. DNA for the CDR3: TGTGCCACCCAGTTACAGGGCCACCAGCCCCAGCATTTT. This translates into CATQLQGHQPQHF.

In its sample, this clone was seen a few times. CDR3 DNA sequence: TGTGCCAGCAGTTATAACAACAATCAGCCCCAGCATTTT. It encodes CASSYNNNQPQHF. This chain joins TRBV6-5 and TRBJ1-5; D is unclear. V lost 3 bases and J lost 3, with 6 bases in between. The CDR3 consists of 13 residues. The germline V gene has CDR1 MNHEY and CDR2 SVGAGI.